This paragraph covers one TCR beta chain sequence. Then a second PCR, running roughly 7 to 11 cycles, was carried out with a sample-barcoded 5' primer and a J-beta primer mix. TCRdb reprocessed the 5' RACE reads via MiXCR and lists one record per CDR3 protein. The table has hundreds of thousands of distinct CDR3 sequences, 62% seen once. These data come from a study of blood T cells in healthy people across ages. V was shortened by 3 bases and J by 4 bases, with 7 bases between the two germline ends. The CDR3 has 13 amino acids. Per germline, CDR1 GTSNPN and CDR2 SVGIG (reference sequence). The sequenced sample consisted of blood. This chain uses TRBV30 with TRBJ2-6; D unclear. The sequence derives from a man younger than 40 in good health. CDR3 DNA sequence: TGTGCCTGGAGAACTTCAGGGGCCAACGTCCTGACTTTC. This gives the protein CAWRTSGANVLTF.